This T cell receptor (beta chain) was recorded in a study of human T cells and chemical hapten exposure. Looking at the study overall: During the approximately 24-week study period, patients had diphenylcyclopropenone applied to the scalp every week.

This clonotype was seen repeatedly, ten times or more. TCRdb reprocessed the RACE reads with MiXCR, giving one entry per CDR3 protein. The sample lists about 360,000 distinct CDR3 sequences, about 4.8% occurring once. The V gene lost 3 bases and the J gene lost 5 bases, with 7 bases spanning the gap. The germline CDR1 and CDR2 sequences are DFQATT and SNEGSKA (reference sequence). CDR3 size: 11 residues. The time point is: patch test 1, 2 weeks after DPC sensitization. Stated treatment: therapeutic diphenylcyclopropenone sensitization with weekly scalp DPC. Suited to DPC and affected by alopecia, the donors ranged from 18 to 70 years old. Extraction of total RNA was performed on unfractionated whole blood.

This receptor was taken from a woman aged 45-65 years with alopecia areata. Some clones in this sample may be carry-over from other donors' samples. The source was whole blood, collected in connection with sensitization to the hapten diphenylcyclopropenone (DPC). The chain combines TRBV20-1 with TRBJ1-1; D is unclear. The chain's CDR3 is CSASFRTEAFF. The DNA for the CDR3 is TGCAGTGCTAGTTTCCGAACTGAAGCTTTCTTT.